Listed here are 19 T cell receptor beta chains from one sample, sequenced in a study of beta chain features in type 1 diabetes. Study-wide results and limits: Moderate but significant shortening of TCRB CDR3s was recorded in all four CD4+ subsets from Type 1 diabetes patients.

What was sequenced were expressed TCRB transcripts, since all of the isolated RNA had been reverse transcribed. The protocol was immunoSEQ multiplex PCR, while the TCRdb copy is restricted to in-frame clones and leaves out a portion. In the table there are 250,000 to 350,000 clones, 15% of which are singletons. For these receptors, no antigen is known. What was sequenced was naive CD4+ T cells from blood. The receptors stem from a man aged 18 to 30 with type 1 diabetes.

The chain employs TRBV7-9 and TRBJ1-2; maybe TRBD1 (6 bases). From germline, CDR1 is SEHNR and CDR2 FQNEAQ (reference sequence). Trimming removed 5 bases from V and 4 bases from J, with 11 bases in between. This CDR3 is 13 amino acids long. The CDR3 reads CASSNREGYGYTF. CDR3 sequence (DNA): TGTGCCAGCAGCAACAGGGAGGGCTATGGCTACACCTTC.

In this sample, this clone turned up a few times. The chain is built from TRBV25-1 and TRBJ2-1, with unresolved D. Per germline, CDR1 MGHDK and CDR2 SYGVNS. The CDR3 loop spans 13 amino acids. V was trimmed by 3 bases and J by 4 bases, leaving 7 bases between them. The CDR3 coding sequence is TGTGCCAGCAGTGAGAGAAGATACAATGAGCAGTTCTTC. Its protein is CASSERRYNEQFF.

V is TRBV28 and J is TRBJ2-7; TRBD2 matches at 10 bases. V lost 6 bases to trimming and J lost 0 bases; unmatched junction nucleotides: 11. The CDR3 runs to 17 residues. CDR1 and CDR2 (germline): MDHEN, SYDVKM. CDR3 sequence reads: CASRGWGKREGSYEQYF. The CDR3 DNA reads TGTGCCAGCAGAGGGTGGGGTAAGCGGGAGGGCTCCTACGAGCAGTACTTC.

In its sample, this clone was seen a few times. The chain carries TRBV4-2 and TRBJ1-1; perhaps TRBD1 as D (5 bases). Germline V gene data show CDR1 as LGHNA and CDR2 as YNFKEQ. The CDR3 runs 15 residues. The V gene lost 0 bases and the J gene lost 0 bases, with 8 bases spanning the gap. CDR3 region: CASSQDQGMNTEAFF. CDR3 sequence (DNA): TGTGCCAGCAGCCAAGATCAGGGTATGAACACTGAAGCTTTCTTT.

The table lists this clone with a few counts. The V and J genes are TRBV2 and TRBJ1-5; D might be TRBD1 (5 bases). The CDR3 sequence is 14 residues long. V was shortened by 6 bases and J by 7 bases, with 16 bases between the two germline ends. Germline CDR1 is SNHLY and CDR2 is FYNNEI. CDR3 residues: CASSDIPGLQPQHF. In nucleotides, the CDR3 is TGTGCCAGCAGCGATATTCCAGGGTTGCAGCCCCAGCATTTT.

CDR3 amino acids: CASSLSSGPLYEQFF. The CDR3 DNA is TGCGCCAGCAGCTTGAGTTCAGGGCCGTTGTACGAGCAGTTCTTC. The chain uses TRBV5-1 and TRBJ2-1, with a tentative D call TRBD1 (5 bases). V gave up 1 base and J gave up 10 bases, with 18 bases separating them. Germline V gives CDR1 SGHRS, CDR2 YFSETQ. This CDR3 is 15 amino acids long.

The CDR3 here is CAWSRTGGSPLHF. CDR3 bases: TGTGCCTGGAGTAGGACGGGGGGATCACCCCTCCACTTT. The rearrangement uses TRBV30 and TRBJ1-6; perhaps TRBD1 as D (5 bases). Germline V gene sequence: CDR1 GTSNPN, CDR2 SVGIG (reference sequence). CDR3 length: 13 amino acids. Trimming left V 2 bases short and J 10 bases short, with 12 bases between.

This clone was observed a handful of times. V gene TRBV30 combines with J gene TRBJ2-7; 7 bases map to TRBD2. Trimming removed 3 bases from V and 7 bases from J; junction bases left unmatched: 9. This CDR3 is 13 amino acids long. CDR1 GTSNPN and CDR2 SVGIG come from the germline V gene (reference sequence). The CDR3 region is CAWRLSGAEEQYF. As DNA, the CDR3 is TGTGCCTGGAGGTTAAGCGGGGCGGAAGAGCAGTACTTC.

V usage is TRBV4-1 and J usage is TRBJ2-3; no definite D call. The V end was cut by 0 bases, the J end by 1 base, with 5 bases between. Germline assignment: CDR1 MGHRA and CDR2 YSYEKL. This CDR3 region has 14 residues. The CDR3 loop is CASSQESGTDTQYF. CDR3 sequence (DNA): TGCGCCAGCAGCCAAGAATCGGGCACAGATACGCAGTATTTT.

This clone came up a few times. The chain couples TRBV18 to TRBJ2-1, with TRBD1 matching over 8 bases. The CDR3 runs 16 residues. J gave up 0 bases and V 3 bases, and 4 bases lay outside the gene matches. Germline V gene data show CDR1 as KGHSH and CDR2 as LQKENI. The CDR3 reads CASSPRGQVSYNEQFF. CDR3 nucleotides: TGTGCCAGCTCACCTCGGGGACAGGTCTCCTACAATGAGCAGTTCTTC. Full variable domain (rest looked up from reference TRBV18 and TRBJ2-1): NAGVMQNPRHLVRRRGQEARLRCSPMKGHSHVYWYRQLPEEGLKFMVYLQKENIIDESGMPKERFSAEFPKEGPSILRIQQVVRGDSAAYFCASSPRGQVSYNEQFFGPGTRLTVL.

The chain links TRBV5-1 to TRBJ1-6; a possible D gene is TRBD1 (6 bases). This CDR3 is built from 16 residues. V lost 4 bases and J 10 bases, leaving 21 bases between the germline ends. Germline lookup yields CDR1 SGHRS and CDR2 YFSETQ. The CDR3 DNA is TGCGCCAGCAGCCCGGAACTCGACAGGTTTCGATCACCCCTCCACTTT. Protein product: CASSPELDRFRSPLHF.

This clone appeared a few times. The chain joins TRBV5-1 to TRBJ2-3, with D uncertain. CDR3 length: 13 residues. Per germline, CDR1 SGHRS and CDR2 YFSETQ. The V and J ends lost 0 bases and 4 bases respectively, with 6 bases between them. CDR3 in DNA: TGCGCCAGCAGCTTGGCAGTGGCAGATACGCAGTATTTT. Translation gives CASSLAVADTQYF.

The chain links TRBV5-1 to TRBJ2-1; TRBD2 might be the D (5 bases). The CDR3 contains 16 residues. Looked up from germline, CDR1 is SGHRS and CDR2 is YFSETQ. Trimming shortened V by 0 bases and J by 1 base, and 11 bases separated the two germline ends. This chain's CDR3 is CASSLGSVASYNEQFF. In DNA form, the CDR3 reads TGCGCCAGCAGCTTGGGTAGCGTCGCTTCCTACAATGAGCAGTTCTTC.

On this clone itself: The sample has other DNA sequences that encode this CDR3 too. This chain links TRBV5-1 with TRBJ2-5; TRBD2 matches 9 bases. There are 14 residues in the CDR3. Germline CDR1 is SGHRS and CDR2 is YFSETQ. Losses at the gene ends were 2 bases for V and 5 bases for J; bases not matched to a gene: 4. The CDR3 region is CASSLAGGEETQYF. The CDR3 DNA reads TGCGCCAGCAGCTTAGCGGGGGGAGAGGAGACCCAGTACTTC.

Only a few counts were recorded for this clone. The rearrangement uses TRBV6-5 and TRBJ1-3; D is perhaps TRBD1 (5 bases). This CDR3 is built from 14 residues. Germline CDR1 MNHEY, CDR2 SVGAGI. Trimming cost V 5 bases and J 0 bases, with 8 bases left between them. DNA of the CDR3: TGTGCCAGCAGTCGACAGAGCTCTGGAAACACCATATATTTT. Translation gives CASSRQSSGNTIYF.

The rearrangement joins TRBV7-2 to TRBJ2-7; weak D call: TRBD2 (5 bases). The CDR3 spans 14 residues. CDR1 is SGHTA and CDR2 is FQGNSA in the germline V gene. V lost 9 bases and J 1 base, leaving 16 bases between the germline ends. The DNA for the CDR3 is TGTGCCAGTGCCGACCCCCGCGGGTCCTACGAGCAGTACTTC. Translation gives CASADPRGSYEQYF.

This chain uses TRBV30 with TRBJ1-4; a possible D gene is TRBD1 (5 bases). The CDR3 length is 15 residues. The V end was cut by 0 bases, the J end by 5 bases, with 13 bases between. The germline gives CDR1 GTSNPN, CDR2 SVGIG (reference sequence). CDR3 in amino acids: CAWSVRRGSNEKLFF. DNA for the CDR3: TGTGCCTGGAGTGTACGAAGGGGATCAAATGAAAAACTGTTTTTT.

This clone came up a few times. V and J are TRBV9 and TRBJ2-1; D uncertain. The CDR3 contains 16 residues. CDR1 SGDLS and CDR2 YYNGEE come from the germline V gene. Trimming took 0 bases from V and 7 from J, leaving 17 bases between them. DNA of the CDR3: TGTGCCAGCAGCGTAGCTTCGGCTAGAAATACGAATGAGCAGTTCTTC. It encodes CASSVASARNTNEQFF.

This clone appeared a few times. This chain links TRBV15 with TRBJ2-7; 7 bases are a match to TRBD1. The V gene end was trimmed by 0 bases and the J gene end by 3 bases; junction bases not matched to a gene: 5. This CDR3 spans 15 amino acids. Germline values: CDR1 LNHNV, CDR2 YYDKDF (reference sequence). The CDR3: CATSRDLGQSYEQYF. In DNA form, the CDR3 reads TGTGCCACCAGCAGAGATTTGGGACAGAGCTACGAGCAGTACTTC.